Listed below are T cell receptor beta chains from one sample, sequenced in a study of cytomegalovirus exposure and HLA in healthy donors. Repertoires were generated with immunoSEQ multiplex PCR, while TCRdb's copy carries only in-frame clones and drops some. The sample has 85,000 to 120,000 clones, around 89% seen once. The sequenced sample was PBMCs. The receptors stem from a young woman in good health and CMV-seropositive. Both conserved end residues are part of each CDR3. The order of the fields is D gene, V gene, J gene, clone size, CDR3 DNA, CDR3 protein. The D gene is left open where the match is weak. Clone size, where shown, is once, few, many, or a class for clones that have expanded.

>TRBD1|TRBV28|TRBJ1-6|NA
TGTGCCAGCAGTCGTTATAGGCCAGGGGGTCTCCCCTATAATTCACCCCTCCACTTT
CASSRYRPGGLPYNSPLHF
>TRBD1|TRBV6-5|TRBJ2-5|NA
TGTGCCAGCAGTTACTCCGACAGGGGGCAAGAGACCCAGTACTTC
CASSYSDRGQETQYF
>TRBD1|TRBV15|TRBJ1-1|few
TGTGCCACCAGCAGCAGGGGACAGGGGAAAGCTTTCTTT
CATSSRGQGKAFF
>TRBD2|TRBV6-5|TRBJ2-5|NA
TGTGCCAGCTTGACTCTAGCGGGGACCCAAGAGACCCAGTACTTC
CASLTLAGTQETQYF
>TRBD1|TRBV2|TRBJ1-1|NA
TGTGCCAGCAGGGGACAGACGAACACTGAAGCTTTCTTT
CASRGQTNTEAFF
>NA|TRBV7-2|TRBJ1-5|NA
TGTGCCAGCAGCTTAGCGTCACTAGGGGGACAGCCCCAGCATTTT
CASSLASLGGQPQHF
>NA|TRBV14|TRBJ2-2|NA
TGTGCCAGCAGCCCTCGCCTAGCATCTCTAACCGGGGAGCTGTTTTTT
CASSPRLASLTGELFF
>TRBD1|TRBV5-5|TRBJ1-1|few
TGTGCCAGCAGCCAGAGGACAGGCACTTTGAACACTGAAGCTTTCTTT
CASSQRTGTLNTEAFF
>NA|TRBV18|TRBJ2-2|NA
TGTGCCAGCTCACCCGCAACAGGGATTGCCGGGGAGCTGTTTTTT
CASSPATGIAGELFF
>NA|TRBV25-1|TRBJ1-2|NA
TGTGCCAGCAGTGGAACTCCTTTCCGGGTCGCAGGGCGGTATGGCTACACCTTC
CASSGTPFRVAGRYGYTF
>NA|TRBV2|TRBJ2-3|NA
TGTGCCAGCAGTGAGTGGCAGGGGAGCACAGATACGCAGTATTTT
CASSEWQGSTDTQYF
>NA|TRBV14|TRBJ2-2|NA
TGTGCCAGCAGCCCTCTTGGCACCGCGAACACCGGGGAGCTGTTTTTT
CASSPLGTANTGELFF
>NA|TRBV2|TRBJ2-5|NA
TGTGCCAGCAGACAGGGCCTAGAGACCCAGTACTTC
CASRQGLETQYF
>NA|TRBV6-1|TRBJ2-7|NA
TGTGCCGTTAGACTGACCTTATACGAGCAGTACTTC
CAVRLTLYEQYF
>NA|TRBV28|TRBJ1-2|few
TGTGCCAGCAGAAAACAGGGTCTGGACTATGGCTACACCTTC
CASRKQGLDYGYTF
>NA|TRBV7-9|TRBJ2-1|once
TGTGCCAGCATTCAGGGGAGCTCCTACAATGAGCAGTTCTTC
CASIQGSSYNEQFF
>TRBD2|TRBV11-3|TRBJ2-1|NA
TGTGCCAGCAGCCACGGACTAGTGGGTGAGCAGTTCTTC
CASSHGLVGEQFF
>NA|TRBV2|TRBJ1-2|NA
TGTGCCAGCAGGGAAGAAGGGAGGTCTGGCTACACCTTC
CASREEGRSGYTF
>TRBD2|TRBV9|TRBJ2-5|NA
TGTGCCAGCAGCGTAGTAGCGGGGGGTCAGCAAGAGACCCAGTACTTC
CASSVVAGGQQETQYF
>NA|TRBV28|TRBJ2-2|NA
TGTGCCAGCAGTTCAATCACCGGGGAGCTGTTTTTT
CASSSITGELFF
>TRBD1|TRBV6-6|TRBJ2-1|NA
TGTGCCAGCAGTCTCCGGGACAGGGGGAGAAATGAGCAGTTCTTC
CASSLRDRGRNEQFF
>NA|TRBV19|TRBJ1-2|NA
TGTGCCAGTAGTATTAGTATGGGGACTCTCTATGGCTACACCTTC
CASSISMGTLYGYTF
>TRBD1|TRBV6-5|TRBJ1-2|NA
TGTGCCAGCAGTACCCGGACAGGGTATAACTATGGCTACACCTTC
CASSTRTGYNYGYTF
>NA|TRBV7-9|TRBJ2-3|once
TGTGCCAGCAGCCATCGGGGGGATACGCAGTATTTT
CASSHRGDTQYF
>NA|TRBV27|TRBJ1-1|NA
TGTGCCAGCAGACAGGGGAACACTGAAGCTTTCTTT
CASRQGNTEAFF
>TRBD1|TRBV28|TRBJ1-1|NA
TGTGCCAGCAGTAGCGGACAGGGGAGAGTGCAAGCTGAAGCTTTCTTT
CASSSGQGRVQAEAFF
>TRBD1|TRBV28|TRBJ1-5|NA
TGTGCCAGCAGTACGGACAGGGGGCCACCAGGTCAGCCCCAGCATTTT
CASSTDRGPPGQPQHF
>NA|TRBV6-5|TRBJ2-5|NA
TGTGCCAGCAGTTCCGCGGGTGGGCTCCAAGAGACCCAGTACTTC
CASSSAGGLQETQYF
>TRBD1|TRBV5-4|TRBJ1-2|NA
TGTGCCAGCAGCCCCGAAAGAAGGACAGGGCTGTACTATGGCTACACCTTC
CASSPERRTGLYYGYTF
>NA|TRBV6-1|TRBJ1-2|NA
TGTGCCAGCAGTGAAGCTATACAGGCCGGCTATGGCTACACCTTC
CASSEAIQAGYGYTF
>NA|TRBV2|TRBJ2-4|NA
TGTGCCAGCTCCCCGGTAGCCAAAAACATTCAGTACTTC
CASSPVAKNIQYF
>TRBD1|TRBV6-5|TRBJ2-7|NA
TGTGCCAGCGCCCTAGGATTGGGACAGGGTTCCGAGCAGTACTTC
CASALGLGQGSEQYF
>NA|TRBV15|TRBJ1-6|NA
TGTGCCACCAGCAGAGATAAGGGGCATACGTCACCCCTCCACTTT
CATSRDKGHTSPLHF
>NA|TRBV29-1|TRBJ1-1|NA
TGCAGCGTCGACCAAGGGGGAATCAGAGCTTTCTTT
CSVDQGGIRAFF
>TRBD1|TRBV5-8|TRBJ2-1|NA
TGTGCCAGCAGCTTACAGGGGGCCCATGAGCAGTTCTTC
CASSLQGAHEQFF
>NA|TRBV2|TRBJ2-3|NA
TGTGCCAGCAGCGGAGGAGGGGCCACAGATACGCAGTATTTT
CASSGGGATDTQYF
>TRBD1|TRBV7-2|TRBJ1-1|NA
TGTGCCAGCAGCCCGTGGACAGGCGCCACTGAAGCTTTCTTT
CASSPWTGATEAFF
>NA|TRBV6-5|TRBJ2-4|NA
TGTGCCAGCAGTTACTCAGGGGGGGCCTACATTCAGTACTTC
CASSYSGGAYIQYF
>TRBD1|TRBV4-3|TRBJ1-2|NA
TGCGCCAGCAGCCAAGATAGGGACAGAGCTTACTATGGCTACACCTTC
CASSQDRDRAYYGYTF
>NA|TRBV28|TRBJ2-1|once
TGTGCCAGCAGTCTTTCCCAGGGATATGAGCAGTTCTTC
CASSLSQGYEQFF
>TRBD1|TRBV7-8|TRBJ1-6|NA
TGTGCCAGCAGCTACCTGGGACAGGGCTACTCACCCCTCCACTTT
CASSYLGQGYSPLHF
>TRBD1|TRBV28|TRBJ1-2|NA
TGTGCCAGCAGCCCCCGGGAGGGGGCGCGCCCCCTCTATGGCTACACCTTC
CASSPREGARPLYGYTF
>TRBD1|TRBV11-2|TRBJ1-6|NA
TGTGCCAGCAAACTCGGACAGGGGTGGAATTCACCCCTCCACTTT
CASKLGQGWNSPLHF
>NA|TRBV7-8|TRBJ2-3|NA
TGTGCCAGCAGACCCAGCGGAAGCACAGATACGCAGTATTTT
CASRPSGSTDTQYF
>TRBD2|TRBV5-4|TRBJ2-2|NA
TGTGCCAGCAGCCAACCGGGACTAGGGGCCACCGGGGAGCTGTTTTTT
CASSQPGLGATGELFF